These 22 T cell receptor beta chains share one sample of origin, sequenced in a study of T cell repertoires in cytomegalovirus infection. A single record per CDR3 protein comes from TCRdb applying MiXCR to the reads. The repertoire includes about 460,000 distinct CDR3 sequences, approximately 10% of them detected once, and roughly a tenth sits in the top ten. Material for sequencing was PBMCs. The receptors come from a human donor in good health (CMV status not recorded). Some clones in this sample may be carry-over from other donors' samples.

The V and J genes are TRBV18 and TRBJ2-7; 10 positions agree with TRBD1. Germline CDR1 is KGHSH and CDR2 is LQKENI. The CDR3 covers 17 residues. The trim removed 3 bases at V and 2 bases at J, leaving 10 bases unmatched. The CDR3 DNA reads as TGTGCCAGCTCACCGGAGAGAGACAGGGGGCGCCCCTACGAGCAGTACTTC. Encoded protein: CASSPERDRGRPYEQYF.

The rearrangement joins TRBV29-1 to TRBJ2-5; tentatively, D is TRBD1 (6 bases). Germline CDR1 reads SQVTM; CDR2 reads ANQGSEA. Trimming shortened V by 4 bases and J by 3 bases, and 21 bases separated the two germline ends. The CDR3 consists of 16 residues. CDR3 sequence (DNA): TGCAGCGTTGGAGAAGACGGGGACATAGTTGAAGAGACCCAGTACTTC. Translating it yields CSVGEDGDIVEETQYF.

This clonotype occurred many times. CDR3 nucleotides: TGTGCCAGCAGCCAAGGATGGACTGAAGCTTTCTTT. Its translation is CASSQGWTEAFF. The V call is TRBV11-2, the J call TRBJ1-1; D call uncertain. V lost 5 bases to trimming and J lost 5 bases, with 9 bases between them. Per germline, CDR1 SGHAT and CDR2 FQNNGV. The CDR3 length is 12 residues.

In its sample, this clonotype was seen many times. CDR3 sequence reads: CASSFLQGSNQPQHF. CDR3 in DNA: TGTGCCAGCAGTTTTTTACAGGGGAGCAATCAGCCCCAGCATTTT. The chain joins TRBV6-6 to TRBJ1-5; TRBD1 agrees at 7 bases. V trimming: 4 bases; J trimming: 1 base; junction bases outside the gene matches: 4. CDR3 size: 15 residues. In germline, CDR1 is MNHNY, CDR2 SVGAGI (reference sequence).

This clonotype occurred many times. The chain is built from TRBV5-5 and TRBJ2-5, with unresolved D. V lost 5 bases and J 4 bases, leaving 12 bases between the germline ends. CDR1 and CDR2 (germline): SGHKS, YYEKEE (reference sequence). This CDR3 comprises 13 residues. This chain's CDR3 is CASSLARPETQYF. For the CDR3, the DNA is TGTGCCAGCAGTCTTGCTAGACCAGAGACCCAGTACTTC.

The gene calls are TRBV20-1 and TRBJ2-5; TRBD2 matches at 7 bases. Trimming took 2 bases from V and 3 from J; bases not matched to a gene: 3. The V gene's germline CDR1 is DFQATT and CDR2 SNEGSKA (reference sequence). The CDR3 has 13 amino acids. The chain's CDR3 is CSARSLAEETQYF. CDR3 coding DNA: TGCAGTGCTAGAAGCCTAGCGGAAGAGACCCAGTACTTC.

The V and J genes are TRBV2 and TRBJ2-1; tentatively, D is TRBD2 (7 bases). The germline gives CDR1 SNHLY, CDR2 FYNNEI. Trimming removed 7 bases from V and 9 bases from J, with 16 bases in between. This CDR3 comprises 13 residues. CDR3: CASKAPGGGEQFF. In DNA, the CDR3 is TGTGCCAGCAAAGCTCCGGGGGGCGGTGAGCAGTTCTTC.

This clonotype was counted ten times or more. The chain recombines TRBV5-1 with TRBJ2-3; tentatively, D is TRBD1 (6 bases). This CDR3 is built from 15 residues. V was clipped by 4 bases and J by 2 bases, with 14 bases between them. Germline values: CDR1 SGHRS, CDR2 YFSETQ. CDR3 DNA sequence: TGCGCCAGCAGCCTGGACCCAGGGGTCACAGATACGCAGTATTTT. It yields the protein CASSLDPGVTDTQYF.

This clonotype was seen many times. The genes are TRBV5-4 and TRBJ1-2; 8 nucleotides align to TRBD1. Trimming at V came to 4 bases and at J to 4 bases, leaving 6 bases not matched to a gene. The germline CDR1 and CDR2 sequences are SGHNT and YYREEE (reference sequence). The CDR3 sequence is 14 residues long. The CDR3 spells CASSDGQGGYGYTF. CDR3 coding DNA: TGTGCCAGCAGCGATGGACAGGGCGGCTATGGCTACACCTTC. Full variable domain (outside the CDR3, taken from reference TRBV5-4 and TRBJ1-2): ETGVTQSPTHLIKTRGQQVTLRCSSQSGHNTVSWYQQALGQGPQFIFQYYREEENGRGNFPPRFSGLQFPNYSSELNVNALELDDSALYLCASSDGQGGYGYTFGSGTRLTVV.

This clonotype appeared a few times. The chain recombines TRBV27 with TRBJ2-7, with 8 positions matching TRBD1. This CDR3 spans 14 amino acids. CDR1 and CDR2 from the germline V gene are MNHEY and SMNVEV (reference sequence). Losses at the gene ends were 3 bases for V and 5 bases for J; bases not matched to a gene: 6. CDR3 DNA: TGTGCCAGCAGTTTCCCGGACAGGGTGGACGAGCAGTACTTC. Encoded protein: CASSFPDRVDEQYF.

This clonotype was found many times. At one boundary the junction diverges from the germline segment, which might be a read error. The rearrangement joins TRBV7-7 to TRBJ2-1; the match to TRBD1 covers 7 bases. In germline, CDR1 is SSHAT, CDR2 FNYEAQ (reference sequence). The CDR3 extends over 15 amino acids. In DNA, the CDR3 is TGTGCTAGCAGCCCTGAAACAGGGGCCTACAATGAGCAGTTCTTC. As protein: CASSPETGAYNEQFF.

This chain links TRBV7-2 with TRBJ2-2; 7 nucleotides match TRBD2. After removal of 5 bases from V and 8 bases from J, the junction contained 11 bases not matched to a gene. The CDR3 extends over 15 amino acids. Germline V gene lookup returns CDR1 SGHTA and CDR2 FQGNSA. CDR3 loop: CASSPVGGGGGELFF. The CDR3 nucleotides are TGTGCCAGCAGCCCTGTGGGGGGGGGGGGGGGGGAGCTGTTTTTT. The full variable domain, completed using reference TRBV7-2 and TRBJ2-2, is GAGVSQSPSNKVTEKGKDVELRCDPISGHTALYWYRQSLGQGLEFLIYFQGNSAPDKSGLPSDRFSAERTGGSVSTLTIQRTQQEDSAVYLCASSPVGGGGGELFFGEGSRLTVL.

On this clonotype: This sequence may be a read error, since a much larger clone differs from it by one base. The genes are TRBV6-1 and TRBJ1-5, with D possibly matching TRBD1 (6 bases). CDR1 is MNHNS, CDR2 SASEGT, per germline. V was pared by 7 bases and J by 7 bases, with 17 bases between. This CDR3 comprises 14 residues. This CDR3 reads CASNDLTGKQPQHF. CDR3 bases: TGTGCCAGCAACGACTTGACAGGTAAACAGCCCCAGCATTTT.

The chain joins TRBV30 to TRBJ2-3; maybe TRBD2 (5 bases). V was trimmed by 7 bases and J by 7 bases, leaving 18 bases between them. The CDR3 extends over 13 amino acids. The germline V gene has CDR1 GTSNPN and CDR2 SVGIG (reference sequence). The CDR3: CAYDLASGNTQYF. The DNA of the CDR3 is TGTGCCTACGACCTGGCCTCCGGGAATACGCAGTATTTT.

This clonotype showed up many times. The J gene is TRBJ2-3, the V gene TRBV6-1, with a weak D call TRBD2 (6 bases). Germline CDR1 reads MNHNS; CDR2 reads SASEGT. Between the trimmed V and J ends, which lost 6 bases and 2 bases, there was a span of 15 bases. The CDR3 has 15 amino acids. As DNA, the CDR3 is TGTGCCAGCAGCGCCCGGACTAAATTCACAGATACGCAGTATTTT. It specifies CASSARTKFTDTQYF.

This clonotype was picked up a small number of times. The chain uses TRBV5-1 and TRBJ2-5, with 8 nucleotides matching TRBD2. The CDR3 has 14 amino acids. The junction had 5 bases not matched to a gene; V was cut back by 2 bases and J by 5 bases. Germline V lookup: CDR1 SGHRS, CDR2 YFSETQ. The DNA for the CDR3 is TGCGCCAGCAGCTTTAGCGGGGCCGAGGAGACCCAGTACTTC. Encoded protein: CASSFSGAEETQYF.

The chain links TRBV6-5 to TRBJ2-7, with a possible D match to TRBD1 (5 bases). Per the germline V gene, CDR1 is MNHEY and CDR2 is SVGAGI. There are 15 residues in the CDR3. V lost 6 bases to trimming and J lost 1 base, with 16 bases between them. The CDR3 nucleotides read TGTGCCAGCAGCCTTCTTAGGGGTTGGTCCTACGAGCAGTACTTC. This sequence encodes CASSLLRGWSYEQYF.

The V and J genes are TRBV20-1 and TRBJ1-2, with D possibly matching TRBD1 (6 bases). CDR3 length: 14 amino acids. CDR1 and CDR2 (germline): DFQATT, SNEGSKA (reference sequence). V lost 0 bases to trimming and J lost 6 bases, with 14 bases between them. As DNA, the CDR3 is TGCAGTGCTAGAGATCCTTCCAGACAGGATGGCTACACCTTC. The encoded protein is CSARDPSRQDGYTF.

This clonotype was counted at least ten times. This sequence joins TRBV6-1 and TRBJ2-1; 11 nucleotides align to TRBD2. The CDR3 is made up of 16 amino acids. The V segment lost 5 bases and the J segment 7 bases; nucleotides outside the gene matches: 10. The germline V gene has CDR1 MNHNS and CDR2 SASEGT. In nucleotides, the CDR3 is TGTGCCAGCAGTCCCTATAGCGGGGGGGCGGGGAATGAGCAGTTCTTC. As protein: CASSPYSGGAGNEQFF.

This clonotype was observed at least ten times. The J gene is TRBJ2-2, the V gene TRBV4-1; D possibly corresponds to TRBD2 (5 bases). Trimming took 2 bases from V and 8 from J, leaving 18 bases between them. The CDR3 contains 16 residues. Germline V gene lookup returns CDR1 MGHRA and CDR2 YSYEKL. CDR3: CASSQLVGDSGGELFF. CDR3 DNA sequence: TGCGCCAGCAGCCAACTCGTCGGGGATTCCGGGGGGGAGCTGTTTTTT.

In its sample, this clonotype was seen many times. The chain combines TRBV7-9 with TRBJ1-2; D gene unclear. The CDR3 runs 20 residues. Germline CDR1 reads SEHNR; CDR2 reads FQNEAQ (reference sequence). Between the trimmed V and J ends, which lost 5 bases and 8 bases, there was a span of 36 bases. The CDR3 DNA sequence: TGTGCCAGCAGCGAGAAGGTAGATCTCGGCGAGTCGGGTCTTAAGGGAGGCTACACCTTC. It specifies CASSEKVDLGESGLKGGYTF. Full variable domain (outside the CDR3, taken from reference TRBV7-9 and TRBJ1-2): DTGVSQNPRHKITKRGQNVTFRCDPISEHNRLYWYRQTLGQGPEFLTYFQNEAQLEKSRLLSDRFSAERPKGSFSTLEIQRTEQGDSAMYLCASSEKVDLGESGLKGGYTFGSGTRLTVV.

This clonotype was seen repeatedly, ten times or more. The V and J genes are TRBV7-8 and TRBJ1-4; 7 positions agree with TRBD1. The CDR3 is 16 residues long. Per the germline V gene, CDR1 is SGHVS and CDR2 is FQNEAQ. V shed 5 bases and J 7 bases; nucleotides not matched to a gene: 13. The CDR3: CASSPRRDRTGEKLFF. The DNA for the CDR3 is TGTGCCAGCAGCCCTCGGAGGGACAGAACAGGTGAAAAACTGTTTTTT.